Included here is one T cell receptor (beta chain) sequence, with context. Antigen specificity is unknown. Using immunoSEQ multiplex PCR, the repertoire was profiled, and TCRdb retains in-frame clones only, with some absent. Of more than 150,000 clones detected, 85% to 90% appear once; the ten largest clones hold about 0.53%. The data stem from a study of T cell responses to AZD1222 COVID-19 vaccine. Study-level results: It was only six AZD1222 recipients who were seropositive at baseline. Dominant at 160-218 and 743-854, vaccine-associated CD4 TCRs also spanned spike. Spike-specific TCR breadth and depth grew following two AZD1222 doses. Clonal diversity was possibly underestimated; the donors were predominantly white British and more often female.

The CDR3 extends over 14 amino acids. Germline CDR1 and CDR2: LGHNA and YSLEER. V lost 4 bases and J lost 4; bases outside the gene matches: 3. The chain has TRBV4-3 and TRBJ1-5, with 8 bases fitting TRBD1. This clonotype was sampled from an adult in good health. The input for sequencing was peripheral blood, taken on day 0 of AZD1222 vaccination. CDR3 DNA: TGCGCCAGCAGCCGGGACAGGAAAAATCAGCCCCAGCATTTT. It encodes CASSRDRKNQPQHF.